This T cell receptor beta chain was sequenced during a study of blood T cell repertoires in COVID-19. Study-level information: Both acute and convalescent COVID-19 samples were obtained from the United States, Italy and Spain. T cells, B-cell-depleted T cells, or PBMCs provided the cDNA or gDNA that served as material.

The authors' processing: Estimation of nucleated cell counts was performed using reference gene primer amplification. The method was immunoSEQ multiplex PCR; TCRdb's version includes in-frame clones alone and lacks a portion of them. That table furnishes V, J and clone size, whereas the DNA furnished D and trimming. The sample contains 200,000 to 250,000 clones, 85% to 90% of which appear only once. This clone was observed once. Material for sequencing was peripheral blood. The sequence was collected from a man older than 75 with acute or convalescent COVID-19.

The CDR3 nucleotides are TGTGCCAGCAGCGCGGGGGGTCCGAACACTGAAGCTTTCTTT. Translated: CASSAGGPNTEAFF. The V and J genes are TRBV7-9 and TRBJ1-1, with D perhaps TRBD1 (5 bases). V was shortened by 5 bases and J by 1 base, with 11 bases between the two germline ends. In germline, CDR1 is SEHNR, CDR2 FQNEAQ (reference sequence). This CDR3 is 14 amino acids long.